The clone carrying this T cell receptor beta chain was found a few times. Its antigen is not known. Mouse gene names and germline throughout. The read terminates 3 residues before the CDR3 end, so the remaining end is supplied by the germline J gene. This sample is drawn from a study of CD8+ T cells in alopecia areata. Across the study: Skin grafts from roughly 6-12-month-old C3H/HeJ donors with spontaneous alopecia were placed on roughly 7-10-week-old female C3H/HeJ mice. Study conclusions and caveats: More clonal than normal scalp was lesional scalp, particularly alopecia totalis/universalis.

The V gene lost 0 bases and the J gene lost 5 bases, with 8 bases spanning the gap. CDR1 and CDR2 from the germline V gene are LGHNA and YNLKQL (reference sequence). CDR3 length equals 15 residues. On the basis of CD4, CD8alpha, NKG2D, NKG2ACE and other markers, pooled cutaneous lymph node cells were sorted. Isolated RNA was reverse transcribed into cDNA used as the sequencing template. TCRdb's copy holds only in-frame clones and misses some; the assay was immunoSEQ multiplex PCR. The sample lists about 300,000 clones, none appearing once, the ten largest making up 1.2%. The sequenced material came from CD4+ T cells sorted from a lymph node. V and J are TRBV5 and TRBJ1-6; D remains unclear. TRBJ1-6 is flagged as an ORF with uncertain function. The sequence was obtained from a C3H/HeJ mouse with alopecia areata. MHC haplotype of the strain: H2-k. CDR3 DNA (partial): TGTGCCAGCAGCCAAGAACGCCAGAATAATTCGCCC. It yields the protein CASSQERQNNSP. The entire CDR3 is CASSQERQNNSPLYF.